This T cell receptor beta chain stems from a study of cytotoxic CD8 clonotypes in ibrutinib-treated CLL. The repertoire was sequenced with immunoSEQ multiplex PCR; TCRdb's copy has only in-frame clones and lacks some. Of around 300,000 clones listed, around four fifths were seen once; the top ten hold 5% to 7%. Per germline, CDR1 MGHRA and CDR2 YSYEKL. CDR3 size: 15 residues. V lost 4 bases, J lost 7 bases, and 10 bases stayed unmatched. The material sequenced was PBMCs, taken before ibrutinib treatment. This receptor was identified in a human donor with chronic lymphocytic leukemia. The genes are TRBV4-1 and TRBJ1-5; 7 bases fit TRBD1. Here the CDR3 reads CASSRETGDWQPQHF. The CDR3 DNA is TGCGCCAGCAGCCGGGAAACAGGGGACTGGCAGCCCCAGCATTTT.